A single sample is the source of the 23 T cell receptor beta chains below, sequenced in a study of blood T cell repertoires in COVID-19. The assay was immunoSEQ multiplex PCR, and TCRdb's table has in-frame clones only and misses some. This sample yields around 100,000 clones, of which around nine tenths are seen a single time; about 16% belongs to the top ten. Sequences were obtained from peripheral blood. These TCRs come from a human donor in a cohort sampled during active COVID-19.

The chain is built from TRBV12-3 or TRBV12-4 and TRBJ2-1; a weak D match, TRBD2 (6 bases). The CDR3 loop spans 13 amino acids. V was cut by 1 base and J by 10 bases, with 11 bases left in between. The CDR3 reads CASSLGFSGEQFF. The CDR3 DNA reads TGTGCCAGCAGTTTAGGTTTTAGCGGCGAGCAGTTCTTC.

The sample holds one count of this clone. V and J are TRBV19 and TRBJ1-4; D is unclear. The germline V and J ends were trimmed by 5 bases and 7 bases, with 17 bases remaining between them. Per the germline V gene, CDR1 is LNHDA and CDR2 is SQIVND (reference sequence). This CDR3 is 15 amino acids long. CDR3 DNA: TGTGCCAGTAGTCTATCCGGGATAAATCCTGAAAAACTGTTTTTT. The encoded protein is CASSLSGINPEKLFF.

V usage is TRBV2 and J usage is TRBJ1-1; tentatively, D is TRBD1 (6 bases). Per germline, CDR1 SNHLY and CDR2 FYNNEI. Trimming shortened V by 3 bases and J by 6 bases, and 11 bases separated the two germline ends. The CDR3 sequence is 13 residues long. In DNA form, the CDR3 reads TGTGCCAGCAGTGATTCTGACAGGCCTGAAGCTTTCTTT. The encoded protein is CASSDSDRPEAFF.

The CDR3 sequence: CASSTDRDSYEQYF. DNA for the CDR3: TGTGCCAGTAGTACGGACAGGGACTCCTACGAGCAGTACTTC. This chain links TRBV19 with TRBJ2-7; TRBD1 aligns across 8 bases. Per the germline V gene, CDR1 is LNHDA and CDR2 is SQIVND (reference sequence). With 4 bases clipped from V and 0 bases from J, the junction kept 2 bases outside the gene matches. The CDR3 is 14 residues long. Together with reference TRBV19 and TRBJ2-7, the CDR3 gives the full variable domain: DGGITQSPKYLFRKEGQNVTLSCEQNLNHDAMYWYRQDPGQGLRLIYYSQIVNDFQKGDIAEGYSVSREKKESFPLTVTSAQKNPTAFYLCASSTDRDSYEQYFGPGTRLTVT.

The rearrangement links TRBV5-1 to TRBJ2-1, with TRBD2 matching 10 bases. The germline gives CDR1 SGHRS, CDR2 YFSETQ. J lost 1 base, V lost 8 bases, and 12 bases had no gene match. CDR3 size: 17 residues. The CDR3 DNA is TGCGCCAGTACCCGGAGTAGCGGGGGGTTTTCCTACAATGAGCAGTTCTTC. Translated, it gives CASTRSSGGFSYNEQFF.

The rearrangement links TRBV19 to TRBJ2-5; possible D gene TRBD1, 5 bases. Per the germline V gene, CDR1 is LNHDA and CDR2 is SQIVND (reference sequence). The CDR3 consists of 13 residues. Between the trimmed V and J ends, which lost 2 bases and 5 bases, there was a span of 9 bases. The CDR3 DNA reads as TGTGCCAGTAGTATATGGGGCCTGGAGACCCAGTACTTC. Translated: CASSIWGLETQYF.

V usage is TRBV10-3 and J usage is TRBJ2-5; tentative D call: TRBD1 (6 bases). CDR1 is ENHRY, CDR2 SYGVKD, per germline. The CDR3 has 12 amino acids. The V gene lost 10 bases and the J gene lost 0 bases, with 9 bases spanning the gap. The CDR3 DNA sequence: TGTGCCACCGGGACACACCAAGAGACCCAGTACTTC. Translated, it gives CATGTHQETQYF.

The CDR3 DNA is TGTGCCACCAGCCCTCAGGGTTTGGTGAACACTGAAGCTTTCTTT. Amino acid sequence: CATSPQGLVNTEAFF. The chain carries TRBV15 and TRBJ1-1, with D tentatively TRBD1 (5 bases). Trimming removed 5 bases at V and 0 bases at J, with 13 bases between. Germline CDR1 is LNHNV and CDR2 is YYDKDF (reference sequence). The CDR3 runs 15 residues.

The CDR3 nucleotides read TGTGCCAGCAGCCTGGGACAGACTGCAACTAATGAAAAACTGTTTTTT. It is translated as CASSLGQTATNEKLFF. This chain connects TRBV5-8 to TRBJ1-4; 7 positions match TRBD1. The V and J ends lost 4 bases and 0 bases, in that order; junction bases with no gene match: 6. Germline CDR1 is SGHTS and CDR2 is YDEGEE. The CDR3 extends over 16 amino acids.

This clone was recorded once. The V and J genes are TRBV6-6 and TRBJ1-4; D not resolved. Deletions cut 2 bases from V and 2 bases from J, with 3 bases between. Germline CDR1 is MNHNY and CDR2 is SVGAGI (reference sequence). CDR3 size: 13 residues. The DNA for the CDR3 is TGTGCCAGCAGTTACCCGACTAATGAAAAACTGTTTTTT. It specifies CASSYPTNEKLFF.

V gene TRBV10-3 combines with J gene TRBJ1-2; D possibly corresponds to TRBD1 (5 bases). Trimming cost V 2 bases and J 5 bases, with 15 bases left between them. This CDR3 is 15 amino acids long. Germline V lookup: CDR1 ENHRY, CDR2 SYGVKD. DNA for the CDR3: TGTGCCATCAGTGAGGTTGTGGCAGGGCGATATGGCTACACCTTC. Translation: CAISEVVAGRYGYTF.

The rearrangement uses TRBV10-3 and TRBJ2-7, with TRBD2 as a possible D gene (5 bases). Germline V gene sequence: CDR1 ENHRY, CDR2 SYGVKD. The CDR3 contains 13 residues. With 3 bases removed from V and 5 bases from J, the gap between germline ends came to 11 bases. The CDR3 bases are TGTGCCATCAGTGACGAGGGAGCCCACGAGCAGTACTTC. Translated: CAISDEGAHEQYF.

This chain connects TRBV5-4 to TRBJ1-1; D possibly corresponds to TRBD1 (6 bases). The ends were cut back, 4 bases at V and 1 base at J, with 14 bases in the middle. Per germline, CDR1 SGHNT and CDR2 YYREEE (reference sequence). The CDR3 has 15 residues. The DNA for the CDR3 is TGTGCCAGCAGCACGGACAGTTTGAGGAACACTGAAGCTTTCTTT. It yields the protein CASSTDSLRNTEAFF. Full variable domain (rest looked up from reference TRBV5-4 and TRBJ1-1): ETGVTQSPTHLIKTRGQQVTLRCSSQSGHNTVSWYQQALGQGPQFIFQYYREEENGRGNFPPRFSGLQFPNYSSELNVNALELDDSALYLCASSTDSLRNTEAFFGQGTRLTVV.

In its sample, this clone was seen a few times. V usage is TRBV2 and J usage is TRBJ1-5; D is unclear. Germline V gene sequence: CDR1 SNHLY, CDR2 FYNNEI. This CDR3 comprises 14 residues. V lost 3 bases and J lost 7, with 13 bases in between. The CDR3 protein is CASSEFGGLQPQHF. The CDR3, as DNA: TGTGCCAGCAGTGAGTTTGGAGGGCTGCAGCCCCAGCATTTT. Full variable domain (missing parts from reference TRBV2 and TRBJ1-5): EPEVTQTPSHQVTQMGQEVILRCVPISNHLYFYWYRQILGQKVEFLVSFYNNEISEKSEIFDDQFSVERPDGSNFTLKIRSTKLEDSAMYFCASSEFGGLQPQHFGDGTRLSIL.

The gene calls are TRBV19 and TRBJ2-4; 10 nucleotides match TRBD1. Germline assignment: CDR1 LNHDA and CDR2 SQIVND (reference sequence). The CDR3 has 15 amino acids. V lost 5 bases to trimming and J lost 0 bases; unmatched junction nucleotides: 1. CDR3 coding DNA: TGTGCCAGTAGTGACAGGGGGCGAGCCAAAAACATTCAGTACTTC. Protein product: CASSDRGRAKNIQYF.

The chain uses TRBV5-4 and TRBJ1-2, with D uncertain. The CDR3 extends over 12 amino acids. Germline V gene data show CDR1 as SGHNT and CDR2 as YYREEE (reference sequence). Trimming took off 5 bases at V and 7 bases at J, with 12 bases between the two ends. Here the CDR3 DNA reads TGTGCCAGCAGGAATGGAGGAACTGGCTACACCTTC. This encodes CASRNGGTGYTF.

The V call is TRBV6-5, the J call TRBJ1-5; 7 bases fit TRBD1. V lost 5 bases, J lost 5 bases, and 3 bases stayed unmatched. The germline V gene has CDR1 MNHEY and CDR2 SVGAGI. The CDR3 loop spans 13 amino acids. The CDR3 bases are TGTGCCAGCAGTCGGGACAGAGATCAGCCCCAGCATTTT. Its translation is CASSRDRDQPQHF.

CDR3 sequence (DNA): TGTGCCAGCAGCCCTCCCGGCAATGAGCAGTTCTTC. This translates into CASSPPGNEQFF. The J gene is TRBJ2-1, the V gene TRBV7-9; D ambiguous. Germline V lookup: CDR1 SEHNR, CDR2 FQNEAQ (reference sequence). With 5 bases removed from V and 6 bases from J, the gap between germline ends came to 8 bases. This CDR3 has 12 residues.

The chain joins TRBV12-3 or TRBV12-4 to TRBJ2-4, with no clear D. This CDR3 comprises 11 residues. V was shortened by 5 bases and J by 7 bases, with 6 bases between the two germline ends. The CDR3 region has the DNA TGTGCCAGCAGTGTGGAGAACATTCAGTACTTC. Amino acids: CASSVENIQYF.

CDR3 DNA: TGTGCCAGCAGTGATTTGCGGGAGACCGATGAGCAGTTCTTC. It encodes CASSDLRETDEQFF. The V and J genes are TRBV2 and TRBJ2-1, with TRBD2 matching 7 bases. Germline V lookup: CDR1 SNHLY, CDR2 FYNNEI. There are 14 residues in the CDR3. With V trimmed by 3 bases and J by 8 bases, 7 bases remained unmatched.

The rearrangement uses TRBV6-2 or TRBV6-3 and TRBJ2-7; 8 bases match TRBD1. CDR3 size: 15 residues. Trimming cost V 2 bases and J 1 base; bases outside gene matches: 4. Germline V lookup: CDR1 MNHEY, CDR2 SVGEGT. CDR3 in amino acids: CASSYPRTGSYEQYF. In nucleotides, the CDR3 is TGTGCCAGCAGTTACCCTAGGACAGGGTCCTACGAGCAGTACTTC.

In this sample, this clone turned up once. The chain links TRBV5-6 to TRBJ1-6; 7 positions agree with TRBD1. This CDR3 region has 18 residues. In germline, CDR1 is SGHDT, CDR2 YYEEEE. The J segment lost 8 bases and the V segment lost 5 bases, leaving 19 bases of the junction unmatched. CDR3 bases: TGTGCCAGCAGGCCCGGGGCAGGGGGATCGCTAGATTATTCACCCCTCCACTTT. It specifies CASRPGAGGSLDYSPLHF.

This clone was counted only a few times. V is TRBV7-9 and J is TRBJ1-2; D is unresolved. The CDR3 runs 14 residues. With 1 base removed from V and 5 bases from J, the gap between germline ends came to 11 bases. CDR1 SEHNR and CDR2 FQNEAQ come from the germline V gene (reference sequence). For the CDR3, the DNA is TGTGCCAGCAGCTTAGTGGCAGCCGGGTATGGCTACACCTTC. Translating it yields CASSLVAAGYGYTF.